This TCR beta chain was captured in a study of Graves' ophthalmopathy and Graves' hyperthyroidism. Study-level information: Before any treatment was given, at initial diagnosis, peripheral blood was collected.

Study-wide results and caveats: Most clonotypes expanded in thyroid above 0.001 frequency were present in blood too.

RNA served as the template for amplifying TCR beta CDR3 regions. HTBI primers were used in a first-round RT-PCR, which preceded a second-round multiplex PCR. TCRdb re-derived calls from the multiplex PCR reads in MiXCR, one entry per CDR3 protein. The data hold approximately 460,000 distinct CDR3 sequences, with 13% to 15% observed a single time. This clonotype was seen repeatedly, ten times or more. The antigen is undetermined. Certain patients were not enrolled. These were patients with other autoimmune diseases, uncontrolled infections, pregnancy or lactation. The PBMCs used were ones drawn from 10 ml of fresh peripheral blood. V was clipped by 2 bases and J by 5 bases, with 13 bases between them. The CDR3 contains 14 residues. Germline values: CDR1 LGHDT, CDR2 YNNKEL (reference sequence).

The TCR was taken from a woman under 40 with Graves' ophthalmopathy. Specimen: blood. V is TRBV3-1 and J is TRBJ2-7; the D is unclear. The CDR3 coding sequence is TGTGCCAGCAGCCAATCCCTCCGCGCAAACGAGCAGTACTTC. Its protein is CASSQSLRANEQYF.